This T cell receptor (beta chain) stems from a study of esophageal squamous cell carcinoma under preoperative chemotherapy. Study-level information: Both tumor-infiltrating lymphocytes and peripheral blood T cells were profiled. Study-level points and caveats: Post-treatment tumor-infiltrating lymphocytes appeared partly derived from peripheral T cells migrating into the tumor. After chemotherapy, TCR diversity rose significantly in peripheral T cells but not in tumor-infiltrating lymphocytes.

About this clonotype itself: The antigen remains undetermined.

Unmatched junction bases numbered 5, after V lost 3 bases and J lost 2 bases. In germline, CDR1 is KGHSH, CDR2 LQKENI. This CDR3 comprises 17 residues. Time point given: after preoperative PTX-NDP chemotherapy. Preoperative chemotherapy with paclitaxel-nedaplatin was given to patients before surgery. TCRdb re-derived calls from the PCR reads in MiXCR, one entry per CDR3 protein. The sample lists under 20,000 distinct CDR3 sequences; about half were seen once. The clonotype comes from a human donor with esophageal squamous cell carcinoma. The donor label of this sample is uncertain. The V call is TRBV18, the J call TRBJ2-3; 13 bases agree with TRBD2. Sample acquisition took place from a patient given preoperative chemotherapy. The DNA of the CDR3 is TGTGCCAGCTCACCCGTACTAGCGGGAGGGCTCACAGATACGCAGTATTTT. Translation gives CASSPVLAGGLTDTQYF.